The 6 T cell receptor beta chains reported below all come from one sample, sequenced in a study of T cell responses to AZD1222 COVID-19 vaccine. Measured with immunoSEQ multiplex PCR; TCRdb has only the in-frame clones, and not every one. The table includes about 120,000 clones, 90% detected once. The sequencing here drew on peripheral blood, taken on day 0 of MenACWY control vaccination. The receptors were sampled from an adult in good health.

The chain has TRBV6-4 and TRBJ2-1, with D hard to call. This CDR3 region has 14 residues. V was cut by 2 bases and J by 6 bases, with 11 bases left in between. Germline loops: CDR1 MRHNA, CDR2 SNTAGT. Here the CDR3 DNA reads TGTGCCAGCAGTGACGGACCGGAGCGCAATGAGCAGTTCTTC. It codes for CASSDGPERNEQFF.

This sequence joins TRBV29-1 and TRBJ1-1; 8 positions match TRBD1. Losses at the gene ends were 4 bases for V and 1 base for J; bases not matched to a gene: 8. From germline, CDR1 is SQVTM and CDR2 ANQGSEA. The CDR3 has 15 amino acids. CDR3 nucleotides: TGCAGCGTTGTAGTTTCAGGGGGCGCGAACACTGAAGCTTTCTTT. It encodes CSVVVSGGANTEAFF.

The chain couples TRBV11-2 to TRBJ2-5; the D gene could be TRBD1 or TRBD2 (5 bases each). This CDR3 comprises 17 residues. Germline CDR1 is SGHAT and CDR2 is FQNNGV. Trimming pared 0 bases from V and 3 bases from J, leaving 17 bases between. Here the CDR3 reads CASSLDGAPPGKETQYF. CDR3 DNA sequence: TGTGCCAGCAGCTTAGATGGGGCGCCGCCGGGGAAAGAGACCCAGTACTTC. The full variable domain, rest sourced from reference TRBV11-2 and TRBJ2-5, is EAGVAQSPRYKIIEKRQSVAFWCNPISGHATLYWYQQILGQGPKLLIQFQNNGVVDDSQLPKDRFSAERLKGVDSTLKIQPAKLEDSAVYLCASSLDGAPPGKETQYFGPGTRLLVL.

This chain uses TRBV6-5 with TRBJ2-7, with 10 bases fitting TRBD1. CDR1 and CDR2 from the germline V gene are MNHEY and SVGAGI. The V gene end was trimmed by 5 bases and the J gene end by 5 bases; junction bases not matched to a gene: 9. CDR3 size: 15 residues. The chain's CDR3 is CASSRPGQGIHEQYF. CDR3 DNA sequence: TGTGCCAGCAGTCGACCGGGACAGGGGATACACGAGCAGTACTTC.

The rearrangement joins TRBV3-1 (or the pseudogene TRBV3-2) to TRBJ1-2, with TRBD1 matching 7 bases. CDR1 and CDR2 (germline): LGHDT, YNNKEL (reference sequence). This CDR3 has 15 residues. Unmatched junction bases numbered 11, after V lost 5 bases and J lost 5 bases. For the CDR3, the DNA is TGTGCCAGCAGCGGGGGTGGGACAGCCTCTTATGGCTACACCTTC. As protein: CASSGGGTASYGYTF.

The J gene is TRBJ2-7, the V gene TRBV5-4; D tentatively reads TRBD1 or TRBD2 (5 bases each). Germline V CDR1 and CDR2: SGHNT, YYREEE (reference sequence). Trimming cost V 4 bases and J 7 bases, with 12 bases left between them. The CDR3 is 12 residues long. CDR3 protein: CASSLGVGEQYV. The DNA of the CDR3 is TGTGCCAGCAGCCTGGGGGTTGGAGAGCAGTACGTC.